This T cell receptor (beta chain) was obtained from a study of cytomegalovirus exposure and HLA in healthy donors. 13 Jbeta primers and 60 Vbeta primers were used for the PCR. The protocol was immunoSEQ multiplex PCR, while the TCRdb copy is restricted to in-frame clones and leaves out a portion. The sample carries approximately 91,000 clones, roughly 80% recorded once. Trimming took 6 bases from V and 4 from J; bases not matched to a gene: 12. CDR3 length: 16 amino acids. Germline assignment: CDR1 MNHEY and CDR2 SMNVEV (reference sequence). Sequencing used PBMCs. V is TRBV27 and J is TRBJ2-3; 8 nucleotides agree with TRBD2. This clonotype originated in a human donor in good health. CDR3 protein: CASRPLAALPADTQYF. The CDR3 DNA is TGTGCCAGCAGACCACTAGCGGCCCTTCCCGCAGATACGCAGTATTTT.